Below, one TCR beta chain is given with its context. This record belongs to a study of OX40 agonist ivuxolimab in advanced cancers. The germline gives CDR1 SEHNR, CDR2 FQNEAQ (reference sequence). The V and J ends lost 4 bases and 2 bases respectively, with 8 bases between them. The CDR3 is 14 amino acids. Sequencing was performed with immunoSEQ multiplex PCR; in TCRdb, only in-frame clones are kept and a portion is missing. In the table there are 65,000 to 95,000 clones, around 88% of which are singletons. The rearrangement joins TRBV7-9 to TRBJ2-2, with D tentatively TRBD1 (5 bases). This clonotype was sampled from an adult with an advanced solid tumor such as melanoma, head and neck, liver or kidney cancer. Sequencing was performed on CD4+ or CD8+ T cells sorted from blood, taken in a trial of the OX40 agonist ivuxolimab. As DNA, the CDR3 is TGTGCCAGCAGCTCAGGGTCCAACACCGGGGAGCTGTTTTTT. The encoded protein is CASSSGSNTGELFF.